This T cell receptor beta chain was recovered during a study of T cells after yellow fever vaccination (dated 2019 in TCRdb). Study-level background: Libraries from fractions with low cell numbers were prepared with the SMART-Seq v4 Ultra Low Input RNA kit. Bulk TCR alpha and beta repertoires were sequenced longitudinally to track T-cell clones before and after primary and booster YFV17D yellow fever vaccination. Two healthy male donors made up the cohort, one aged 18 to 29 years and the other aged 30 to 40 years. Blood was collected at multiple timepoints before and after primary and secondary immunization, and bulk PBMC replicates and cell subsets were isolated. On the study overall, not on this receptor specifically: Because only two donors were included in the study, the extent to which the findings can be generalized is limited. After the booster, most of the clones that had expanded following primary vaccination were detected again (approximately 96% of CD4 and around 87% of CD8), which suggests that memory was broadly maintained. Compared with the primary T-cell response, the secondary T-cell response was faster but weaker, reaching its peak on day 5 rather than on day 15. Because abundant contaminating clonotypes from the bulk population could be contained in FACS-sorted repertoires, computational filtering was required. A small share of clonotypes occurred in both CD4 and CD8 compartments, likely arising from convergent recombination.

This clonotype was found many times. No cognate antigen has been identified for it. No much larger clone exists at a distance of one base, and base qualities are not known. The CDR1 and CDR2 encoded by the germline V gene (reference sequence) are LNHDA and SQIVND. V and J are truncated by 4 bases and 8 bases respectively, leaving an intervening sequence of 20 bases. The CDR3 contains 15 residues, cysteine and phenylalanine counted. The kept DNA is CDR3 alone, 45 bases in frame from the first base. Sequencer: Illumina NovaSeq 6000. Synthesis of TCR cDNA relied on 5'RACE template switching, a step that introduced a universal primer site along with unique molecular identifiers. cDNA synthesis was primed from both the TCR alpha and TCR beta constant segments. Library amplification used two PCR steps, and the second PCR step added sample barcodes and sequencing adapters. Libraries were sequenced on Illumina HiSeq 2500 (2x100 bp) or NovaSeq (2x150 bp). The study's own analysis went as follows. Reads were demultiplexed and collapsed into UMI consensus sequences with MIGEC, and V(D)J alignment was performed with MiXCR. Vaccine-responding clonotypes were defined with edgeR using replicate PBMC samples, requiring FDR below 0.01 and a log2 fold change above 5 up to day 15. CD4 or CD8 identity was assigned to each bulk clonotype according to whether the clonotype was present at higher abundance in the sequenced CD4 repertoire or the sequenced CD8 repertoire. The public sequencing data were trimmed at Q25 with fastp and processed into clonotypes with MiXCR by TCRdb, which kept only in-frame beta chains. When rows share a CDR3 protein, they turn into one entry using the most common DNA and genes. The V and J calls were not made by the authors but by TCRdb's processing. Present in this sample are about 220,000 distinct CDR3 sequences, approximately 3.3% of which were seen just once. The ten most abundant clones make up less than 3.5% of the sample.

The treatment or condition tag for this specimen amounts to: live attenuated yellow fever vaccine strain. PBMCs were isolated from peripheral blood using a standard Ficoll-Paque protocol. CD4 and CD8 T-cell fractions were isolated with Dynabeads CD4 and CD8 positive selection kits. TriZol was used to extract RNA from bulk PBMCs, from CD4 and CD8 fractions, and from dextramer-positive and dextramer-negative fractions. The receptor chain draws on TRBV19 and TRBJ2-5; matching of 5 bases hints at TRBD2 as the D gene. The clonotype was recovered from a man aged 18-30 years who received the YFV17D yellow fever vaccine. This specimen was CD4+ T cells sorted from PBMCs, taken 10 days after the yellow fever booster vaccination. This receptor has the CDR3 CASSTDGQAPGTQYF. The DNA sequence reads TGTGCCAGTAGTACCGACGGGCAGGCCCCGGGAACCCAGTACTTC.